A single sample gave rise to the 27 T cell receptor beta chains below, sequenced in a study of cytomegalovirus exposure and HLA in healthy donors. Only in-frame clones appear in the TCRdb table, and some are missing; sequencing was by immunoSEQ multiplex PCR. The table has over 110,000 clones, roughly nine tenths seen once. The material sequenced was PBMCs. These receptors originate from a man aged 18 to 30 in good health and CMV-seronegative.

The V and J genes are TRBV9 and TRBJ2-1; TRBD1 aligns across 9 bases. The germline CDR1 and CDR2 sequences are SGDLS and YYNGEE. Trimming removed 5 bases from V and 10 bases from J; junction bases left unmatched: 7. The CDR3 extends over 13 amino acids. CDR3 DNA sequence: TGTGCCAGCAGTCGACAGGGGGTTGGCGAGCAGTTCTTC. Amino acids: CASSRQGVGEQFF.

The chain combines TRBV7-6 with TRBJ2-1; TRBD2 matches 8 bases. Losses at the gene ends were 5 bases for V and 3 bases for J; bases not matched to a gene: 12. CDR1 and CDR2 (germline): SGHVS, FNYEAQ. CDR3 length: 17 residues. The CDR3 spells CASSRASSGRGYNEQFF. CDR3 nucleotides: TGTGCCAGCAGCAGGGCGTCGAGCGGGAGAGGCTACAATGAGCAGTTCTTC.

The chain links TRBV5-4 to TRBJ2-5; a possible D gene is TRBD2 (6 bases). Germline V gene data show CDR1 as SGHNT and CDR2 as YYREEE (reference sequence). This CDR3 contains 14 residues. Trimming took 2 bases from V and 3 from J, leaving 11 bases between them. The CDR3 DNA reads TGTGCCAGCAGCTTTCCGGGAGCCAAAGAGACCCAGTACTTC. It yields the protein CASSFPGAKETQYF.

The CDR3 coding sequence is TGTGCCAGCTCACCATTAGAGCGCAGGGGTACAGATACGCAGTATTTT. Amino acid sequence: CASSPLERRGTDTQYF. The chain employs TRBV18 and TRBJ2-3; possibly TRBD1 for D (6 bases). The CDR3 totals 16 residues. Germline-derived CDR1 and CDR2 are KGHSH and LQKENI. V lost 2 bases, J lost 3 bases, and 15 bases lay in between. Variable domain in full (rest from reference TRBV18 and TRBJ2-3): NAGVMQNPRHLVRRRGQEARLRCSPMKGHSHVYWYRQLPEEGLKFMVYLQKENIIDESGMPKERFSAEFPKEGPSILRIQQVVRGDSAAYFCASSPLERRGTDTQYFGPGTRLTVL.

V usage is TRBV28 and J usage is TRBJ1-2; tentative D call: TRBD1 (5 bases). V dropped 7 bases and J dropped 8 bases, with 23 bases sitting between them. In germline, CDR1 is MDHEN, CDR2 SYDVKM. The CDR3 has 15 amino acids. This CDR3 is CASNVGRGRSPGYTF. DNA of the CDR3: TGTGCCAGCAACGTGGGGAGGGGCCGGTCCCCCGGCTACACCTTC.

This clone occurred once. The chain uses TRBV28 and TRBJ1-1; weak D call: TRBD1 (5 bases). V dropped 10 bases and J dropped 3 bases, with 15 bases sitting between them. Germline V gene lookup returns CDR1 MDHEN and CDR2 SYDVKM. The CDR3 has 13 amino acids. The CDR3 DNA sequence: TGTGCCACGACAGCCCCCCAATACACTGAAGCTTTCTTT. Translating it yields CATTAPQYTEAFF.

V gene TRBV10-3 combines with J gene TRBJ2-7; TRBD2 matches at 7 bases. This CDR3 contains 16 residues. Trimming cost V 1 base and J 1 base; bases outside gene matches: 7. Germline V lookup: CDR1 ENHRY, CDR2 SYGVKD. The CDR3 DNA reads TGTGCCATCAGTGAGTTGGGGAGCGGGATGTCCTACGAGCAGTACTTC. It codes for CAISELGSGMSYEQYF.

The chain recombines TRBV25-1 with TRBJ2-7; TRBD2 aligns across 7 bases. CDR1 is MGHDK and CDR2 is SYGVNS in the germline V gene. J gave up 7 bases and V 6 bases, and 9 bases lay outside the gene matches. The CDR3 runs to 13 residues. The CDR3 bases are TGTGCCAGCAGCCAATCTGGGGGGGAAGAGCAGTACTTC. As protein: CASSQSGGEEQYF.

In this sample, this clone turned up a few times. The chain combines TRBV6-4 with TRBJ2-1, with a tentative D call TRBD1 (5 bases). The CDR3 extends over 14 amino acids. Trimming shortened V by 6 bases and J by 5 bases, and 14 bases separated the two germline ends. The germline V gene has CDR1 MRHNA and CDR2 SNTAGT. The CDR3 sequence: CASSQGSEHNEQFF. For the CDR3, the DNA is TGTGCCAGCAGCCAGGGTTCCGAGCACAATGAGCAGTTCTTC.

This chain joins TRBV6-6 and TRBJ2-1, with 9 bases fitting TRBD1. The length of the CDR3 is 15 residues. V shed 6 bases and J 0 bases; nucleotides not matched to a gene: 3. Germline CDR1 reads MNHNY; CDR2 reads SVGAGI (reference sequence). The CDR3 region has the DNA TGTGCCAGCAGCCCGACAGGGGGCTCCTACAATGAGCAGTTCTTC. Protein product: CASSPTGGSYNEQFF.

The chain is built from TRBV29-1 and TRBJ2-1; 12 nucleotides line up with TRBD2. After removal of 6 bases from V and 6 bases from J, the junction contained 6 bases not matched to a gene. The CDR3 has 14 amino acids. Germline loops: CDR1 SQVTM, CDR2 ANQGSEA. CDR3 DNA: TGCAGCGTCATACTAGCGGGAGGACCCAATGAGCAGTTCTTC. It yields the protein CSVILAGGPNEQFF.

The chain is built from TRBV11-2 and TRBJ2-5; 10 bases are shared with TRBD2. Trimming at V came to 9 bases and at J to 1 base, leaving 2 bases not matched to a gene. CDR1 is SGHAT and CDR2 is FQNNGV in the germline V gene. The CDR3 has 13 residues. CDR3 region: CASRLAGQETQYF. CDR3 sequence (DNA): TGTGCCAGTAGACTAGCGGGCCAAGAGACCCAGTACTTC.

The genes are TRBV6-4 and TRBJ2-3, with D maybe TRBD2 (6 bases). V was trimmed by 10 bases and J by 4 bases, leaving 21 bases between them. The CDR3 spans 15 residues. CDR1 is MRHNA and CDR2 is SNTAGT in the germline V gene. CDR3 amino acids: CAILRGAGPPDTQYF. For the CDR3, the DNA is TGTGCCATACTCCGCGGGGCTGGTCCCCCAGATACGCAGTATTTT.

In DNA, the CDR3 is TGTGCCAGCGAACAGGGAGGGGGCACCATATATTTT. Translating it yields CASEQGGGTIYF. V and J are TRBV6-1 and TRBJ1-3, with D possibly being TRBD1 (6 bases). Trimming stripped 8 bases from V and 9 bases from J, with 14 bases between. CDR3 length equals 12 residues. Germline loops: CDR1 MNHNS, CDR2 SASEGT.

The chain is built from TRBV30 and TRBJ2-2; 8 bases are a match to TRBD1. The CDR3 loop spans 16 amino acids. V dropped 4 bases and J dropped 0; count of bases not matched to a gene: 7. From germline, CDR1 is GTSNPN and CDR2 SVGIG (reference sequence). CDR3 sequence: CAWTDRGKTNTGELFF. The CDR3 nucleotides read TGTGCCTGGACCGACAGGGGCAAGACGAACACCGGGGAGCTGTTTTTT.

The chain links TRBV2 to TRBJ2-5; 11 bases are a match to TRBD2. The CDR3 extends over 14 amino acids. Trimming took 4 bases from V and 3 from J; bases not matched to a gene: 1. Germline V gives CDR1 SNHLY, CDR2 FYNNEI. The CDR3 DNA follows: TGTGCCAGCAGTGTGGGACTAGCGGAAGAGACCCAGTACTTC. Translating it yields CASSVGLAEETQYF. Supplemented by reference TRBV2 and TRBJ2-5, the full variable domain reads EPEVTQTPSHQVTQMGQEVILRCVPISNHLYFYWYRQILGQKVEFLVSFYNNEISEKSEIFDDQFSVERPDGSNFTLKIRSTKLEDSAMYFCASSVGLAEETQYFGPGTRLLVL.

J is TRBJ1-1 and V is TRBV7-9; D remains ambiguous. Deletions cut 5 bases from V and 2 bases from J, with 9 bases between. Germline assignment: CDR1 SEHNR and CDR2 FQNEAQ (reference sequence). There are 13 residues in the CDR3. CDR3 DNA sequence: TGTGCCAGCAGCCCCCTAAAAAACACTGAAGCTTTCTTT. Translated: CASSPLKNTEAFF.

This clone was recorded only once. This CDR3 is CAISESLSGGGLVHEQYF. DNA of the CDR3: TGTGCCATCAGTGAGTCATTATCTGGGGGGGGACTAGTCCACGAGCAGTACTTC. The V gene is TRBV10-3, the J gene TRBJ2-7; TRBD2 agrees at 8 bases. Per germline, CDR1 ENHRY and CDR2 SYGVKD. V was clipped by 0 bases and J by 5 bases; unmatched bases: 15. The CDR3 consists of 18 residues.

The rearrangement joins TRBV27 to TRBJ1-5, with D possibly TRBD1 on 6 matching bases. CDR1 MNHEY and CDR2 SMNVEV come from the germline V gene (reference sequence). V was pared by 2 bases and J by 9 bases, with 11 bases between. The CDR3 is 13 residues long. In nucleotides, the CDR3 is TGTGCCAGCAGTTTAATGGACAGTTCGCCCCAGCATTTT. It translates to CASSLMDSSPQHF.

A single count supports this clone. V usage is TRBV4-3 and J usage is TRBJ2-1; a possible D gene is TRBD1 (6 bases). This CDR3 is built from 15 residues. Germline V lookup: CDR1 LGHNA, CDR2 YSLEER. With 5 bases removed from V and 5 bases from J, the gap between germline ends came to 16 bases. This chain's CDR3 is CASSSQQGTDNEQFF. DNA for the CDR3: TGCGCCAGCAGCAGCCAACAGGGAACCGACAATGAGCAGTTCTTC.

The chain couples TRBV12-5 to TRBJ1-2; 8 bases agree with TRBD1. This CDR3 is 14 amino acids long. Germline assignment: CDR1 LGHNT and CDR2 FRNRAP. Trimming cost V 2 bases and J 4 bases; bases outside gene matches: 3. The CDR3 reads CASGLRQGAYGYTF. The DNA of the CDR3 is TGTGCTAGTGGTTTGCGGCAGGGGGCCTATGGCTACACCTTC.

J is TRBJ1-1 and V is TRBV28, with 7 bases fitting TRBD1. The trim removed 5 bases at V and 4 bases at J, leaving 4 bases unmatched. Germline V gene data show CDR1 as MDHEN and CDR2 as SYDVKM. This CDR3 spans 13 amino acids. CDR3 in DNA: TGTGCCAGCAGTCCGACAGGGTTCACTGAAGCTTTCTTT. Amino acids: CASSPTGFTEAFF.

The chain combines TRBV11-3 with TRBJ2-1; 8 positions match TRBD2. The length of the CDR3 is 18 residues. V shed 2 bases and J 4 bases; nucleotides not matched to a gene: 13. CDR1 and CDR2 (germline): SGHNT, YENEEA. The CDR3 reads CASSLSSPLAGLYNEQFF. DNA of the CDR3: TGTGCCAGCAGCTTATCTTCCCCTCTAGCGGGTCTATACAATGAGCAGTTCTTC.

The chain recombines TRBV30 with TRBJ1-2; no clear D. This CDR3 comprises 14 residues. The ends were cut back, 1 base at V and 3 bases at J, with 12 bases in the middle. Germline V gives CDR1 GTSNPN, CDR2 SVGIG (reference sequence). This CDR3 reads CAWSAPPADYGYTF. CDR3 coding DNA: TGTGCCTGGAGTGCCCCCCCCGCGGACTATGGCTACACCTTC.

V and J are TRBV30 and TRBJ1-1; 12 bases line up with TRBD1. V lost 6 bases, J lost 11 bases, and 7 bases stayed unmatched. This CDR3 has 12 residues. Germline-derived CDR1 and CDR2 are GTSNPN and SVGIG (reference sequence). The CDR3: CACRDRGPGAFF. CDR3 nucleotides: TGTGCCTGTCGGGACAGGGGGCCGGGGGCTTTCTTT.

The V gene is TRBV7-9, the J gene TRBJ2-3, with 10 bases lining up with TRBD1. This CDR3 contains 16 residues. Germline lookup yields CDR1 SEHNR and CDR2 FQNEAQ (reference sequence). Germline trimming cut 1 base from V and 5 bases from J; bases unmatched to any gene: 6. The CDR3 region is CASSLGDRGGRDTQYF. The CDR3 DNA is TGTGCCAGCAGCTTAGGGGACAGGGGAGGAAGAGATACGCAGTATTTT.

The chain has TRBV15 and TRBJ2-7; possible D gene TRBD1, 6 bases. With 2 bases removed from V and 6 bases from J, the gap between germline ends came to 14 bases. The CDR3 extends over 14 amino acids. Germline CDR1 LNHNV, CDR2 YYDKDF (reference sequence). The CDR3 nucleotides read TGTGCCACCAGCAGATCCGGGACACTAGTCGAGCAGTACTTC. It is translated as CATSRSGTLVEQYF.